Sequencing of this T cell receptor beta chain was carried out in a study of cytomegalovirus exposure and HLA in healthy donors (dated by TCRdb to about 2017). Describing the broader study: An earlier analysis of some 620 of the donors reported 250 to 300 Gb of sequence data and 95 million to 140 million unique TCR beta sequences obtained from about 179 million T cells. Roughly 320 gigabases of sequencing data and approximately 91 million unique TCR sequences made up an early release that covered several hundred HLA-typed donors. Among the approximately 400 genotyped donors, 81% belonged to the genetic ancestry cluster associated with self-reported Caucasian donors. The study aimed to test whether cataloging public T cell receptors could reveal signatures of past pathogen exposure. The study used immunosequencing to profile the T cell repertoires of approximately 640 subjects and linked those repertoires to cytomegalovirus serostatus. In addition to the first cohort of hundreds of subjects, a separate validation cohort of 120 different subjects was used. To predict cytomegalovirus infection status, the study brought together high-throughput TCR immunosequencing, statistical association of individual TCRs with disease status, and machine learning. To study patterns of TCR occurrence, a later analysis re-analyzed previously published TCR beta repertoires from hundreds of donors and added high-resolution HLA genotyping. In the later analysis, no new phenotypic data were used to find candidate immune exposures; instead, reliance was placed on TCR beta sequences and their occurrence across donors. An earlier analysis of roughly 580 of the donors used high-throughput TCR beta sequencing to judge whether each TCR beta V gene segment behaved as functional or pseudogenic. Alongside the repertoire data, information on donor age, sex, ethnicity and CMV serostatus was compiled. In a later genetic analysis, genome-wide SNP genotypes for 398 of the 666 donors were used, and that subset was treated as a discovery cohort. All discovery cohort repertoires had been generated on a single sequencing platform. HLA typing included class I and class II loci at four-digit resolution. The number of typed donors differed by locus: roughly 620-640 for A, B, C, DRB1 and DQB1; approximately 530 for DQA1; 606 for DPA1; and 450 to 480 for DPB1. Four to six DR-DQ haplotypes were handled as single units for association and clustering because linkage in the cohort was strong. Among about 390 genotyped donors of the cohort, an average of about 240,000 unique TCR beta nucleotide sequences were sequenced per donor, around a sixth of them non-productive.

V gives up 0 bases and J gives up 0 bases, and the segment between their germline ends measures 10 bases. CDR3 length: 16 amino acids, cysteine to phenylalanine. Just CDR3 DNA is preserved here, 48 bases in frame from base 1. The germline V gene gives CDR1 as LGHNA and CDR2 as YSLEER. The library was made by the immunoSEQ multiplex PCR assay. For the multiplex PCR, a mixture combining 60 forward primers for TCR Vbeta segments and 13 reverse primers for TCR Jbeta segments was used. A multiplex PCR assay on genomic DNA amplified the CDR3 region of rearranged TCR beta genes. The Illumina HiSeq System was used to sequence the amplified TCR beta libraries as 87-base-pair reads. For the original study's pipeline: A later analysis tallied around 80 million unique TCR beta chains across the approximately 670 repertoires, and about 12 million of those chains were shared by two or more donors. Raw reads were error-corrected and collapsed into unique sequences by a nearest-neighbor algorithm in which closely related sequences were merged to remove PCR and sequencing errors. Alignment of CDR3 sequences to IMGT reference sequences was used to assign V, D and J gene segments. For a sequence to be retained, at least a six-nucleotide match to both a V gene segment and a J gene segment was required. Rearrangements were called productive when the CDR3 lacked stop codons and stayed in frame with V and J; all others were non-productive. Following IMGT convention, CDR3 was defined as the stretch from the second conserved V-encoded cysteine to the conserved J-encoded phenylalanine. In an earlier analysis of roughly 580 of the donors, sequences lacking an unambiguous match to a single V gene segment were excluded. In an earlier analysis of several hundred of the donors, V segments were called functional above 56.7% productive rearrangements and were called segregating when the between-donor standard deviation exceeded 5%. A statistical classification framework was built for diagnosing cytomegalovirus status from the catalog of TCR beta chain sequences. A later analysis assigned V and J genes by comparing TCR nucleotide sequences with IMGT/GENE-DB human TR gene sequences. The TCRdist pipeline was used in a later analysis to assign CDR3 sequences and most-parsimonious VDJ recombination scenarios. In a later analysis, each TCR beta chain was defined by its CDR3 amino acid sequence together with its V-gene family, and reads without a unique V-gene family were excluded. In a later analysis, a few hundred highly shared, low-generation-probability nucleotide sequences were removed to address suspected cross-contamination and a sequencing artifact. In a later analysis, a clonal expansion index for each public chain was calculated from normalized within-repertoire ranks of inferred template counts. In a later analysis, generation probabilities were computed using a VDJ recombination model fitted to out-of-frame rearrangements, and the results were checked against IGoR. Hypergeometric tests were used in a later analysis to score TCR-TCR, TCR-HLA and TCR-CMV co-occurrence, with a repertoire-size bias correction applied to the TCR pairs. In a later analysis, false discovery rates were estimated by permuting HLA or CMV assignments 20 times. In a later analysis, co-occurring TCRs were grouped with DBSCAN, and TCRdist sequence similarity was added when clustering was performed within HLA-allele-positive subsets. For co-occurrence clustering, repertoires with fewer than 30,000 or more than 120,000 public chains were excluded, along with four to six repertoires with anomalous nucleotide sharing. The source is immuneACCESS, and TCRdb retained only in-frame sequences with V and J called. Part of the clones is not carried over; for the studies checked, unresolved V genes explain less than half of this, and the remainder is unexplained. For V, J and clone size, that table is used; D and trimming come from the DNA. Present in this sample are about 88,000 clones, 69% of which were seen just once. The leading ten clones occupy 2.5% to 3% of the sample.

With regard to this clone: Its cognate antigen has yet to be identified. No clone much larger than this one lies a single base away; base qualities are absent.

Paper-wide results and their limitations: A further reported finding was that TCR beta sequences accurately predicted the HLA-A and HLA-B alleles for most subjects in the first cohort. Strong co-occurrence of HLA alleles, especially DR and DQ, made assigning TCR associations to individual alleles difficult. A later genetic analysis associated a missense DCLRE1C variant with V-gene and J-gene trimming of TCR beta chains, and an independent cohort replicated the association. The sequencing pipeline was judged likely to have produced a cluster of highly shared sequence variants as a technical artifact. Compared with the approximately 600-donor mean, donors in an Asian-associated ancestry cluster had fewer N-insertions in productive TCRs, according to a later genetic analysis. Broadly in line with IMGT annotations, most TCR beta V segments showed up in productive rearrangements about 87% or about 30% of the time in an earlier analysis of about 500 of the donors. Linkage disequilibrium might explain the correlated functional status among segregating V segments, but an unknown experimental factor could not be ruled out. In both the original and validation cohorts, the classifier was reported to diagnose cytomegalovirus status with high specificity and sensitivity. In the study, approximately 160 TCR beta chains were listed as associated with cytomegalovirus. Immune exposure information for the cohort was limited to CMV serostatus. Three of the identified cytomegalovirus-associated TCR beta chains were confirmed in vitro to be specific for cytomegalovirus antigens. A later analysis reported that several top co-occurrence clusters appeared linked to parvovirus B19, influenza, CMV and Epstein-Barr virus. Because HLA typing was missing for some donors at each locus, association tests included only the typed subset. Compared with equally common non-associated chains, HLA-associated TCR beta chains in a later analysis were more clonally expanded and had lower generation probabilities. The authors suggested that the approach could potentially be extended to other disease states and immunological phenotypes. According to a later analysis, TCR association rates differed among HLA loci, with DRB1 alleles showing the most associated TCRs and HLA-C alleles showing the fewest. A later analysis found that most CMV-associated TCR beta chains appeared HLA-restricted, with HLA associations seemingly driven largely by CMV exposure. Sequencing depth was assumed to be roughly uniform across donors in the presence/absence analyses, though that assumption may not hold. This cohort had only TCR beta chains sequenced, and the lack of alpha or paired-chain data limited which features could be detected. A later analysis associated approximately 17,000 TCR beta sequences with specific HLA alleles at a false discovery rate of 0.05. Across donors, most TCR sequences were observed very rarely, whereas some public TCRs were present in many individuals. Because counts were too low, around 17 rarely observed V segments, including chromosome 9 orphons, were left out of the earlier analysis of a few hundred of the donors. The 87-base-pair reads could not distinguish some IMGT-functional V segments, including TRBV6-2 and TRBV6-3, so those segments were excluded.

The cohort comprised around 690 healthy bone marrow donors. All cohort members were sampled while nominally healthy, although unrecorded immune exposures were likely present. The donor was CMV seronegative and belonged to the group of 380 or so seronegative cohort members. Each donor provided a peripheral blood sample, and peripheral blood mononuclear cells were used for TCR beta sequencing. Genomic DNA was extracted from the blood cell samples with the Qiagen DNeasy Blood Extraction Kit. This sequence uses TRBV4-3 and TRBJ2-3, and perhaps TRBD2 as D gene, on 6 matching bases. The sequence was obtained from a man over 45 in good health and CMV-seronegative. The sample comprised PBMCs. For the CDR3, the sequence is CASSQDYGTSTDTQYF. In nucleotides, the sequence is TGCGCCAGCAGCCAAGATTACGGGACTAGCACAGATACGCAGTATTTT.